This entry is about one TCR beta chain. What it binds is unknown. The data belong to a study of T cell responses to AZD1222 COVID-19 vaccine. Some clones are missing from TCRdb's copy, which holds only in-frame ones; the method was immunoSEQ multiplex PCR. This sample has about 190,000 clones; around 94% occur once, and the top ten carry 1% to 1.5%. The CDR3 contains 14 residues. V lost 3 bases and J 8 bases, leaving 11 bases between the germline ends. Germline CDR1 reads LNHDA; CDR2 reads SQIVND (reference sequence). Study-wide results and limits: The study reported that nearly half of spike-specific TCRs target unmutated variant regions. Clonal diversity was possibly underestimated, and white British individuals and females predominated among donors.

This TCR derives from an adult in good health. The gene calls are TRBV19 and TRBJ1-6; D is perhaps TRBD1 (6 bases). The sample in question was peripheral blood, obtained on day 0 of AZD1222 vaccination. This CDR3 reads CASSISPGDSPLHF. The CDR3 nucleotides are TGTGCCAGTAGTATCAGTCCAGGGGATTCACCCCTCCACTTT.